This T cell receptor (beta chain) was found in a study of circulating tumor DNA in untreated peripheral T-cell lymphoma. Data came from immunoSEQ multiplex PCR; TCRdb stores just in-frame clones and leaves some out. Among under 1,200 clones listed, more than 70% were seen once. This tumor tissue came from a pretreatment baseline collection. The material sequenced was tumor tissue. This TCR was sampled from a human donor with peripheral T-cell lymphoma.

This chain's CDR3 is CASSTGLGNYEQYV. CDR3 in DNA: TGTGCCAGTAGTACGGGACTCGGTAACTACGAGCAGTACGTC. V and J are TRBV19 and TRBJ2-7, with a tentative D call TRBD2 (6 bases). The V and J ends lost 4 bases and 3 bases respectively, with 13 bases between them. The CDR3 consists of 14 residues. Germline values: CDR1 LNHDA, CDR2 SQIVND (reference sequence).